This T cell receptor (beta chain) was identified in a study of cytomegalovirus exposure and HLA in healthy donors. The germline V gene encodes CDR1 SGHAT and CDR2 FQNNGV. Trimming shortened V by 0 bases and J by 1 base, and 9 bases separated the two germline ends. The CDR3 totals 15 residues. Both 60 Vbeta primers and 13 Jbeta primers went into the PCR. Sequencing used immunoSEQ multiplex PCR; TCRdb keeps in-frame clones, though not all of them. This table holds 80,000 or so clones, 9.5% to 13% found once. Input material: PBMCs. The chain carries TRBV11-2 and TRBJ1-1; D is possibly TRBD1 (5 bases). The TCR originated in a man in his sixties in good health and CMV-seropositive. The CDR3 here is CASSLDGAGNTEAFF. CDR3 in DNA: TGTGCCAGCAGCTTAGATGGGGCCGGGAACACTGAAGCTTTCTTT.